Below, 28 T cell receptor beta chains from the same sample are listed, as sequenced in a study of blood T cells in healthy people across ages. Using a J-beta primer mix together with a sample-barcoded 5' primer, a second PCR was run for roughly 6 to 11 cycles. A single record per CDR3 protein comes from TCRdb applying MiXCR to the 5' RACE reads. The sample has 1.5 million to 2 million distinct CDR3 sequences, less than 50% seen once. The sequenced sample was blood. The receptors here all came from a woman aged 40 to 49 in good health.

The chain combines TRBV7-2 with TRBJ2-7, with a tentative D call TRBD1 (5 bases). This CDR3 has 18 residues. Germline lookup yields CDR1 SGHTA and CDR2 FQGNSA. Trimming removed 3 bases at V and 0 bases at J, with 21 bases between. The CDR3 DNA reads as TGTGCCAGCAGCTTGGGGCCGGGCAGTCCCATCTTCTCCTACGAGCAGTACTTC. It codes for CASSLGPGSPIFSYEQYF.

This clonotype was found a few times. The rearrangement uses TRBV6-5 and TRBJ2-3; 7 positions match TRBD2. J gave up 2 bases and V 2 bases, and 4 bases lay outside the gene matches. Per germline, CDR1 MNHEY and CDR2 SVGAGI. The CDR3 spans 15 residues. CDR3 region: CASSYGAGITDTQYF. The CDR3 nucleotides are TGTGCCAGCAGTTACGGAGCGGGAATCACAGATACGCAGTATTTT.

This clonotype came up a few times. The chain couples TRBV29-1 to TRBJ2-5; D may be TRBD2 (7 bases). Deletions cut 2 bases from V and 3 bases from J, with 10 bases between. The CDR3 covers 13 residues. Germline CDR1 reads SQVTM; CDR2 reads ANQGSEA. CDR3 sequence reads: CSVEKGGEETQYF. CDR3 bases: TGCAGCGTTGAAAAGGGGGGGGAAGAGACCCAGTACTTC.

V usage is TRBV20-1 and J usage is TRBJ2-5; TRBD2 matches at 7 bases. V lost 6 bases and J lost 3; bases outside the gene matches: 7. CDR3 length: 13 residues. The germline V gene encodes CDR1 DFQATT and CDR2 SNEGSKA (reference sequence). The CDR3 DNA follows: TGCAGTGCACGAATAGCGGGTAAAGAGACCCAGTACTTC. Translating it yields CSARIAGKETQYF.

The V gene is TRBV9, the J gene TRBJ2-7; 7 nucleotides match TRBD1. The CDR3 has 15 amino acids. V lost 0 bases, J lost 5 bases, and 8 bases stayed unmatched. The germline CDR1 and CDR2 sequences are SGDLS and YYNGEE. The CDR3 sequence: CASSVDLGTDDEQYF. In DNA, the CDR3 is TGTGCCAGCAGCGTAGACCTCGGGACAGACGACGAGCAGTACTTC.

The chain uses TRBV13 and TRBJ2-1; TRBD1 matches 7 bases. The CDR3 sequence is 16 residues long. Trimming took 5 bases from V and 0 from J; bases not matched to a gene: 7. Germline V gene lookup returns CDR1 PRHDT and CDR2 FYEKMQ (reference sequence). CDR3 protein: CASSPRQGTSYNEQFF. CDR3 nucleotides: TGTGCCAGCAGCCCGCGACAGGGAACCTCCTACAATGAGCAGTTCTTC.

The chain carries TRBV12-3 or TRBV12-4 and TRBJ1-2; TRBD1 matches 9 bases. With V trimmed by 3 bases and J by 4 bases, 9 bases remained unmatched. This CDR3 spans 16 amino acids. The CDR3 nucleotides read TGTGCCAGCAGTTTCACGCAGGCGGGACAGGGCTATGGCTACACCTTC. It is translated as CASSFTQAGQGYGYTF.

A note on this clonotype: A much larger clonotype is one base distant, so this may be a read error. The chain is built from TRBV27 and TRBJ2-7, with 15 bases identical to TRBD2. Germline CDR1 and CDR2: MNHEY and SMNVEV (reference sequence). This CDR3 comprises 14 residues. With V trimmed by 6 bases and J by 6 bases, 3 bases remained unmatched. The CDR3 spells CASSPGLAGGEQYF. The CDR3 bases are TGTGCCAGCAGCCCGGGACTAGCGGGGGGCGAGCAGTACTTC.

The chain links TRBV7-2 to TRBJ1-2; TRBD1 might be the D (5 bases). Per the germline V gene, CDR1 is SGHTA and CDR2 is FQGNSA. The CDR3 spans 13 residues. With 5 bases removed from V and 10 bases from J, the gap between germline ends came to 17 bases. For the CDR3, the DNA is TGTGCCAGCAGCCGATTCCGGGACGGATTCTACACCTTC. Translated: CASSRFRDGFYTF.

This clonotype was recorded a few times. This chain uses TRBV12-3 or TRBV12-4 with TRBJ1-2; 9 bases are a match to TRBD1. This CDR3 spans 13 amino acids. J was trimmed by 3 bases and V by 8 bases; bases with no gene match: 4. CDR3 in amino acids: CASGGQGDYGYTF. The CDR3 nucleotides are TGTGCCAGCGGGGGACAGGGCGACTATGGCTACACCTTC.

V is TRBV25-1 and J is TRBJ2-3; perhaps TRBD2 as D (6 bases). Germline CDR1 reads MGHDK; CDR2 reads SYGVNS. The V and J ends lost 2 bases and 4 bases respectively, with 13 bases between them. This CDR3 region has 15 residues. As DNA, the CDR3 is TGTGCCAGCAGTGAACCGGGGGACGGCTCAGATACGCAGTATTTT. Protein: CASSEPGDGSDTQYF.

V gene TRBV12-3 or TRBV12-4 combines with J gene TRBJ2-4; 10 bases are shared with TRBD1. This CDR3 contains 14 residues. The trim removed 5 bases at V and 7 bases at J, leaving 5 bases unmatched. The chain's CDR3 is CASSDLGQGNIQYF. The CDR3, as DNA: TGTGCCAGCAGTGACTTGGGACAGGGGAACATTCAGTACTTC.

This clonotype appeared a few times. The chain uses TRBV24-1 and TRBJ2-5, with 9 nucleotides matching TRBD1. The J segment lost 6 bases and the V segment lost 2 bases, leaving 6 bases of the junction unmatched. Germline CDR1 KGHDR, CDR2 SFDVKD. The length of the CDR3 is 15 residues. CDR3 amino acids: CATSDSDRGRQTQYF. The CDR3 bases are TGTGCCACCAGTGATTCGGACAGGGGCCGACAGACCCAGTACTTC.

V gene TRBV27 combines with J gene TRBJ2-1, with D possibly TRBD2 on 5 matching bases. Germline CDR1 is MNHEY and CDR2 is SMNVEV (reference sequence). The CDR3 runs to 16 residues. V lost 6 bases and J lost 0, with 15 bases in between. CDR3 sequence reads: CASRARSGPSYNEQFF. For the CDR3, the DNA is TGTGCCAGCAGAGCACGGAGCGGTCCCTCCTACAATGAGCAGTTCTTC.

J is TRBJ2-1 and V is TRBV6-1; TRBD1 matches at 8 bases. Unmatched junction bases numbered 9, after V lost 4 bases and J lost 10 bases. The CDR3 contains 14 residues. Germline loops: CDR1 MNHNS, CDR2 SASEGT. The CDR3 here is CASSGQGTRREQFF. The CDR3 nucleotides are TGTGCCAGCAGTGGACAGGGGACCAGAAGAGAGCAGTTCTTC.

The rearrangement uses TRBV9 and TRBJ2-3, with 7 bases that match TRBD2. Germline V lookup: CDR1 SGDLS, CDR2 YYNGEE. The CDR3 is made up of 16 amino acids. J was trimmed by 5 bases and V by 0 bases; bases with no gene match: 9. Here the CDR3 DNA reads TGTGCCAGCAGCGTAGATGGAGCGGGGTTGGGAGATACGCAGTATTTT. Translated: CASSVDGAGLGDTQYF.

The chain links TRBV6-1 to TRBJ2-5; 9 bases map to TRBD1. The J call may be mistaken, given a closer DNA end match to TRBJ2-7. The CDR3 consists of 19 residues. Germline V CDR1 and CDR2: MNHNS, SASEGT. The CDR3 here is CASSDPMASRDRVGYEQYF. The CDR3 DNA is TGTGCCAGCAGTGACCCAATGGCTTCTCGGGACAGGGTTGGCTACGAGCAGTACTTC.

In this sample, this clonotype turned up a few times. The chain has TRBV4-3 and TRBJ2-7; D perhaps matches TRBD2 (5 bases). The CDR3 runs to 16 residues. Trimming took 0 bases from V and 0 from J, leaving 12 bases between them. Per germline, CDR1 LGHNA and CDR2 YSLEER. This chain's CDR3 is CASSQDSPGSSYEQYF. DNA for the CDR3: TGCGCCAGCAGCCAAGATTCCCCGGGGAGCTCCTACGAGCAGTACTTC.

This clonotype was detected a few times. The J gene is TRBJ1-2, the V gene TRBV10-3; possibly TRBD1 for D (5 bases). Trimming removed 1 base at V and 4 bases at J, with 10 bases between. CDR3 length equals 14 residues. The germline gives CDR1 ENHRY, CDR2 SYGVKD. The CDR3 spells CAISEWGSAYGYTF. CDR3 bases: TGTGCCATCAGTGAGTGGGGGTCGGCCTATGGCTACACCTTC.

The chain couples TRBV28 to TRBJ2-3; D is perhaps TRBD2 (5 bases). The V gene lost 5 bases and the J gene lost 6 bases, with 18 bases spanning the gap. The CDR3 runs 15 residues. Germline loops: CDR1 MDHEN, CDR2 SYDVKM. Here the CDR3 DNA reads TGTGCCAGCAGTGCTCGTGGGAGCCCCACGGATACGCAGTATTTT. Its translation is CASSARGSPTDTQYF.

The chain links TRBV20-1 to TRBJ2-3; no firm D call. Germline CDR1 and CDR2: DFQATT and SNEGSKA (reference sequence). The germline V and J ends were trimmed by 1 base and 2 bases, with 13 bases remaining between them. CDR3 length equals 15 residues. The CDR3 region is CSARATQAFTDTQYF. DNA of the CDR3: TGCAGTGCTAGAGCTACCCAGGCCTTCACAGATACGCAGTATTTT.

The chain couples TRBV29-1 to TRBJ1-1; the D gene is possibly TRBD1 (6 bases). The germline CDR1 and CDR2 sequences are SQVTM and ANQGSEA. Trimming took off 6 bases at V and 8 bases at J, with 13 bases between the two ends. The CDR3 covers 11 residues. CDR3 sequence: CSVPRGREAFF. The CDR3 nucleotides are TGCAGCGTGCCCAGGGGCAGGGAAGCTTTCTTT. Supplemented by reference TRBV29-1 and TRBJ1-1, the full variable domain reads SAVISQKPSRDICQRGTSLTIQCQVDSQVTMMFWYRQQPGQSLTLIATANQGSEATYESGFVIDKFPISRPNLTFSTLTVSNMSPEDSSIYLCSVPRGREAFFGQGTRLTVV.

The V and J genes are TRBV9 and TRBJ1-6, with D perhaps TRBD1 (5 bases). V lost 2 bases and J 10 bases, leaving 13 bases between the germline ends. The germline CDR1 and CDR2 sequences are SGDLS and YYNGEE. The CDR3 runs to 14 residues. This CDR3 is CASSVSGAKSPLHF. CDR3 sequence (DNA): TGTGCCAGCAGCGTCAGCGGGGCTAAGTCACCCCTCCACTTT.

The rearrangement joins TRBV27 to TRBJ2-6, with 9 bases that match TRBD1. Germline CDR1 reads MNHEY; CDR2 reads SMNVEV (reference sequence). V lost 8 bases to trimming and J lost 3 bases; unmatched junction nucleotides: 8. The CDR3 is 16 residues long. Written as DNA, the CDR3 is TGTGCCAGCGCTAAACAGGGGGCGCTTGGGGCCAACGTCCTGACTTTC. Its protein is CASAKQGALGANVLTF. Filled out from reference TRBV27 and TRBJ2-6, the complete variable domain reads EAQVTQNPRYLITVTGKKLTVTCSQNMNHEYMSWYRQDPGLGLRQIYYSMNVEVTDKGDVPEGYKVSRKEKRNFPLILESPSPNQTSLYFCASAKQGALGANVLTFGAGSRLTVL.

The chain combines TRBV4-1 with TRBJ2-3; 13 bases agree with TRBD2. Germline V CDR1 and CDR2: MGHRA, YSYEKL. V was pared by 6 bases and J by 3 bases, with 6 bases of the junction left unmatched. The CDR3 loop spans 16 amino acids. In DNA form, the CDR3 reads TGCGCCAGCAGGTACACTAGCGGGGGGGCGACAGATACGCAGTATTTT. Encoded protein: CASRYTSGGATDTQYF.

The chain uses TRBV20-1 and TRBJ2-1, with TRBD2 matching 16 bases. V dropped 3 bases and J dropped 0; count of bases not matched to a gene: 8. CDR3 length: 19 amino acids. The germline V gene has CDR1 DFQATT and CDR2 SNEGSKA (reference sequence). As DNA, the CDR3 is TGCAGTGCTAGGGAACTAGGGACTAGCGGGGGGGGCTCCTACAATGAGCAGTTCTTC. Translating gives CSARELGTSGGGSYNEQFF.

V gene TRBV27 combines with J gene TRBJ1-3, with D hard to call. The CDR3 runs 13 residues. V lost 3 bases, J lost 3 bases, and 6 bases lay in between. In germline, CDR1 is MNHEY, CDR2 SMNVEV (reference sequence). This CDR3 reads CASSFRSGNTIYF. The CDR3 DNA is TGTGCCAGCAGTTTTCGTAGTGGAAACACCATATATTTT.

This clonotype showed up just a few times. The J gene is TRBJ2-3, the V gene TRBV7-3, with TRBD2 identical over 7 bases. V trimming: 2 bases; J trimming: 2 bases; junction bases outside the gene matches: 7. Germline V gene sequence: CDR1 SGHTA, CDR2 FQGTGA. CDR3 length equals 16 residues. The CDR3 nucleotides are TGTGCCAGCAGCTTAGGAGCGGGGCTAGCCACAGATACGCAGTATTTT. It translates to CASSLGAGLATDTQYF.